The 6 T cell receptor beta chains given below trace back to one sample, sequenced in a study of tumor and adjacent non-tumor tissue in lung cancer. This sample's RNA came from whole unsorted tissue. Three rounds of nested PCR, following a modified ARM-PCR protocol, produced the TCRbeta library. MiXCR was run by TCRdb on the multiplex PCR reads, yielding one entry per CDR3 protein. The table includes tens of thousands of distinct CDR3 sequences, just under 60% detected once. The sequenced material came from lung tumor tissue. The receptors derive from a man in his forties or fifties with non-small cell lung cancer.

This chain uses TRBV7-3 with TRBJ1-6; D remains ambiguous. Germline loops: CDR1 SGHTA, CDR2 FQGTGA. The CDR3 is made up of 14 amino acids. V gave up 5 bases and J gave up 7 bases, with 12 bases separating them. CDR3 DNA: TGTGCCAGCAGCGCGCAGTCTGAAAATTCACCCCTCCACTTT. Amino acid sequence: CASSAQSENSPLHF.

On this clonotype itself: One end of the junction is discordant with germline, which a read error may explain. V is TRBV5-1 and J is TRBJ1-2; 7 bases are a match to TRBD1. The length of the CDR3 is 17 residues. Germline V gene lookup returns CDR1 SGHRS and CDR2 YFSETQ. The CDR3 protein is CASSLAWDRLGIYGHTF. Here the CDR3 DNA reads TGTGCCAGCAGCTTGGCTTGGGACAGACTCGGGATCTATGGCCACACCTTC.

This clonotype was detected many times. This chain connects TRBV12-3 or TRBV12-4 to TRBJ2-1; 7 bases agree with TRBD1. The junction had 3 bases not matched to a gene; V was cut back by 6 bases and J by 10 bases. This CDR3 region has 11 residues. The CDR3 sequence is CASRLQGEQFF. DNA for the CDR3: TGTGCCAGCAGACTACAGGGGGAGCAGTTCTTC.

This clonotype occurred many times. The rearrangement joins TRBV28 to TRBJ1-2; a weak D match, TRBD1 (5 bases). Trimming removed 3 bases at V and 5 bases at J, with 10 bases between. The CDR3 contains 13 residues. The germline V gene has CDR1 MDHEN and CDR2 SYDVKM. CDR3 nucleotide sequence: TGTGCCAGCAGTTTCGCAGGGCCGTATGGCTACACCTTC. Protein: CASSFAGPYGYTF.

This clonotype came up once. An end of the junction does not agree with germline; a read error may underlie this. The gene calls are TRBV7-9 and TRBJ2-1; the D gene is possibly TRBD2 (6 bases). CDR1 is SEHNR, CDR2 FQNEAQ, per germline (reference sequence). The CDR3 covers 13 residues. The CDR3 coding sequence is TGTGTCAGCAGCTTAGGCCACCTAGCGGAGCAGTTCTTC. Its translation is CVSSLGHLAEQFF.

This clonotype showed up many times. The CDR3 bases are TGCGCCAGCAGCCCAAACAGGCTCACAGATACGCAGTATTTT. Translated, it gives CASSPNRLTDTQYF. V and J are TRBV4-1 and TRBJ2-3; D is perhaps TRBD1 (5 bases). Trimming stripped 4 bases from V and 2 bases from J, with 10 bases between. The germline V gene has CDR1 MGHRA and CDR2 YSYEKL. The CDR3 contains 14 residues.